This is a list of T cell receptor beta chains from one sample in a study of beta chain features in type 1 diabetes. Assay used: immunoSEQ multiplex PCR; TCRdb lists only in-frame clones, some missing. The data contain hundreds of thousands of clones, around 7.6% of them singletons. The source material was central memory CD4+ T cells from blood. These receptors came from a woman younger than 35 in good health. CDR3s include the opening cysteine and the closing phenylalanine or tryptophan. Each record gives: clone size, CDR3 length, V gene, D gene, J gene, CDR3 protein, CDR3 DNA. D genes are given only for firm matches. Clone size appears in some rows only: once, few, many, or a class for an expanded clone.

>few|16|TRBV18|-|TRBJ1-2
CASSPQPGAQWGGYTF
TGTGCCAGCTCACCACAGCCGGGGGCGCAATGGGGTGGCTACACCTTC
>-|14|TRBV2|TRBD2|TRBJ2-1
CATYGLAGDREQFF
TGTGCCACCTACGGACTAGCGGGAGACCGTGAGCAGTTCTTC
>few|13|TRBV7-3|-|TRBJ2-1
CASSLNPGGEQFF
TGTGCCAGCAGCCTAAACCCCGGGGGCGAGCAGTTCTTC
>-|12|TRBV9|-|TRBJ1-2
CASSAGRYGYTF
TGTGCCAGCAGCGCAGGCCGCTATGGCTACACCTTC
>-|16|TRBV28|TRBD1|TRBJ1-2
CARPPGQYKSNYGYTF
TGTGCCAGACCTCCGGGACAGTATAAGTCTAACTATGGCTACACCTTC
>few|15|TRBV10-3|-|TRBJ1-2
CAISPPIGPGYGYTF
TGTGCCATCAGTCCCCCCATAGGTCCGGGCTATGGCTACACCTTC
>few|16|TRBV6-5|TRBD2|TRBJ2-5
CASSYSTSGTFETQYF
TGTGCCAGCAGTTACTCGACTAGCGGGACGTTCGAGACCCAGTACTTC
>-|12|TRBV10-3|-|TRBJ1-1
CAIRQGNTEAFF
TGTGCCATCAGGCAGGGGAACACTGAAGCTTTCTTT
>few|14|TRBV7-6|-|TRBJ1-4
CASSLSQTNEKLFF
TGTGCCAGCAGCTTAAGCCAGACTAATGAAAAACTGTTTTTT
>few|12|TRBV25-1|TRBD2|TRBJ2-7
CASRRGVHEQYF
TGTGCCAGCAGACGGGGGGTCCACGAGCAGTACTTC
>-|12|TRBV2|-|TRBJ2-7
CASRETLRDRYF
TGTGCCAGCAGAGAAACTCTGCGGGACAGGTACTTC
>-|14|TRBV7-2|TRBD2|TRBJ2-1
CASSRGSSYNEQFF
TGTGCCAGCAGCCGCGGGAGCTCCTACAATGAGCAGTTCTTC
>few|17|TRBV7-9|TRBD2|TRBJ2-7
CASSPLQLAGGRYEQYF
TGTGCCAGCAGCCCCCTGCAGTTGGCGGGAGGGAGGTACGAGCAGTACTTC
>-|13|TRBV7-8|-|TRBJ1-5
CASSYRGNQPQHF
TGTGCCAGCAGCTACAGGGGCAATCAGCCCCAGCATTTT
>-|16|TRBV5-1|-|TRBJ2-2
CASSNSGGAGTGELFF
TGCGCCAGCAGCAATTCAGGCGGGGCAGGCACCGGGGAGCTGTTTTTT
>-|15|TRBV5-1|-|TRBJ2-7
CASSSGKGGSYEQYF
TGCGCCAGCAGCTCTGGAAAGGGGGGGTCCTACGAGCAGTACTTC
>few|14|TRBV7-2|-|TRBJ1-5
CASSLLSQDQPQHF
TGTGCCAGCAGCTTACTGTCGCAGGATCAGCCCCAGCATTTT
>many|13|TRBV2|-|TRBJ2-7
CASIYRGGGEQYF
TGTGCCAGCATCTACAGGGGAGGTGGCGAGCAGTACTTC
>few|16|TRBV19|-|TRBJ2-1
CASSIGWRSSYNEQFF
TGTGCCAGTAGTATTGGGTGGAGAAGCTCCTACAATGAGCAGTTCTTC
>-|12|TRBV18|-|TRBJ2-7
CASSPSEWEQYF
TGTGCCAGCTCACCGTCAGAGTGGGAGCAGTACTTC
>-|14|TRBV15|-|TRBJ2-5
CATSSTRAQETQYF
TGTGCCACCAGCAGCACCCGGGCACAAGAGACCCAGTACTTC
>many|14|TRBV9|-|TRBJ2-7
CASSVGTNSYEQYF
TGTGCCAGCAGCGTAGGGACTAACTCCTACGAGCAGTACTTC
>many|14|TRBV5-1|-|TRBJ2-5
CASSLQHLGETQYF
TGCGCCAGCAGCTTGCAACACTTGGGAGAGACCCAGTACTTC
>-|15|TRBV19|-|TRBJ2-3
CASSMGYRSTDTQYF
TGTGCCAGTAGTATGGGGTACCGCAGCACAGATACGCAGTATTTT
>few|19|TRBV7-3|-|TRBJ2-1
CASSLTRNTIQASYNEQFF
TGTGCCAGCAGCTTAACGAGGAATACAATACAAGCGTCCTACAATGAGCAGTTCTTC
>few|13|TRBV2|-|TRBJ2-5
CASSESEAETQYF
TGTGCCAGCAGTGAATCGGAGGCTGAGACCCAGTACTTC
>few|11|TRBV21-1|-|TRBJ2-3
CASTIIWSQYF
TGTGCCAGCACCATCATTTGGTCGCAGTATTTT
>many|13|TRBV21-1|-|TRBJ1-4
CASSKDRDEKLFF
TGTGCCAGCAGCAAGGACAGGGATGAAAAACTGTTTTTT
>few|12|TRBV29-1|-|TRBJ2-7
CSAQENRYEQYF
TGCAGCGCTCAAGAGAATCGGTACGAGCAGTACTTC
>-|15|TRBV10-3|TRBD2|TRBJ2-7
CAIRTGAGAGGEQYF
TGTGCCATCAGGACCGGAGCGGGGGCAGGTGGCGAGCAGTACTTC
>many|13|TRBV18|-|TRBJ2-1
CASSQDSLYEQFF
TGTGCCAGCTCTCAGGACAGCCTTTATGAGCAGTTCTTC
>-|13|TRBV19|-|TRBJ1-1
CASRWNTNTEAFF
TGTGCCAGTAGATGGAACACGAACACTGAAGCTTTCTTT
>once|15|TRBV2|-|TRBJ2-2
CASSASNRNTGELFF
TGTGCCAGCAGTGCTTCTAACCGAAACACCGGGGAGCTGTTTTTT
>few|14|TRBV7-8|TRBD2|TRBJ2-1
CASSLGHTSGQQFF
TGTGCCAGCAGCTTGGGCCATACTAGCGGACAGCAGTTCTTC
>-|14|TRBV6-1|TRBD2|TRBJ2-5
CASSGLAGAETQYF
TGTGCCAGCAGTGGCCTAGCGGGAGCAGAGACCCAGTACTTC
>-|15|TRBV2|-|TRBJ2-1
CASSDLEGSYNEQFF
TGTGCCAGCAGTGATTTGGAGGGGTCCTACAATGAGCAGTTCTTC
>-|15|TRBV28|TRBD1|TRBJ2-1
CASSNRQGRTNEQFF
TGTGCCAGCAGTAATAGACAGGGGCGAACCAATGAGCAGTTCTTC
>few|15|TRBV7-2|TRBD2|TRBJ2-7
CASRHSGTLSYEQYF
TGTGCCAGCAGGCATAGCGGGACACTCTCCTACGAGCAGTACTTC
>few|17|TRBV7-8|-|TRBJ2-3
CASSSPGTPRYIDTQYF
TGTGCCAGCAGCTCACCTGGGACTCCAAGATACATTGATACGCAGTATTTT
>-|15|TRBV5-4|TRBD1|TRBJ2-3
CASSLRDRAADTQYF
TGTGCCAGCAGCTTGAGGGACAGGGCCGCAGATACGCAGTATTTT
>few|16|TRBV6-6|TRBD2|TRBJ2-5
CASSQGTSGPQETQYF
TGTGCCAGCAGTCAAGGGACTAGCGGGCCCCAAGAGACCCAGTACTTC
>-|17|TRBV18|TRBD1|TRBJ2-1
CASSPGTGKGSYNEQFF
TGTGCCAGCTCACCGGGGACAGGGAAGGGCTCCTACAATGAGCAGTTCTTC